The T cell receptor beta chain under discussion was sequenced for a study of blood T cell repertoires in COVID-19. Study as a whole: Acute and convalescent COVID-19 samples came from the United States, Italy and Spain. PBMCs, B-cell-depleted T cells, or T cells provided the cDNA or gDNA that made up the material.

The CDR3 totals 16 residues. Trimming took 1 base from V and 8 from J; bases not matched to a gene: 10. From germline, CDR1 is SNHLY and CDR2 FYNNEI. How the authors handled the data: Quantification of nucleated cells was approximated via reference gene primer amplification. Method: immunoSEQ multiplex PCR; TCRdb's copy keeps in-frame clones and lacks some. V, J and clone size are taken as reported in that table, and D and trimming were inferred from the DNA itself. The repertoire holds roughly 300,000 clones, with roughly 85% as singletons. The receptor was isolated from a human donor in a cohort sampled during active COVID-19. Sequenced material: peripheral blood. The chain links TRBV2 to TRBJ2-1; TRBD2 aligns across 8 bases. CDR3 sequence reads: CASSEDGAGGRDEQFF. CDR3 sequence (DNA): TGTGCCAGCAGTGAAGATGGCGCGGGGGGCAGGGATGAGCAGTTCTTC.